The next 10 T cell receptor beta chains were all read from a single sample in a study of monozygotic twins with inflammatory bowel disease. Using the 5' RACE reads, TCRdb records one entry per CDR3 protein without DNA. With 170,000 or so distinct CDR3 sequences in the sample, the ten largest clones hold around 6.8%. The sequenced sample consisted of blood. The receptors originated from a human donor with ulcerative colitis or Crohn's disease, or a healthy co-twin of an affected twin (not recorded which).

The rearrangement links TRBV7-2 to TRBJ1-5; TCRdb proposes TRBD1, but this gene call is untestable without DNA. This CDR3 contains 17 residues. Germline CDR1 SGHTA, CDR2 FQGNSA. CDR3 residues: CASSLAMAGTGYQPQHF.

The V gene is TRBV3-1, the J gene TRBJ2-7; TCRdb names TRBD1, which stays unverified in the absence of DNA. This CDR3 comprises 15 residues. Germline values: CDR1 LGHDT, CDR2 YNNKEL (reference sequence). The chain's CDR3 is CASSQEAGARDEQYF.

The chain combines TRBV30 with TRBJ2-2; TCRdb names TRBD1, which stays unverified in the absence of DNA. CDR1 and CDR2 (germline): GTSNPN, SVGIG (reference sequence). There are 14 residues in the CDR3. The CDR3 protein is CAGSRDTLGGELFF.

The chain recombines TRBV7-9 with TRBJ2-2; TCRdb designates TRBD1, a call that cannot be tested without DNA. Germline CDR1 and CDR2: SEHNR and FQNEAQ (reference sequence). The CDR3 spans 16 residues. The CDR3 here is CASSLMRGPNTGELFF.

The CDR3 loop reads CSALRDRGFEQYF. V and J are TRBV20-1 and TRBJ2-7; TCRdb's D call of TRBD1 is untestable without DNA. Germline lookup yields CDR1 DFQATT and CDR2 SNEGSKA (reference sequence). This CDR3 comprises 13 residues.

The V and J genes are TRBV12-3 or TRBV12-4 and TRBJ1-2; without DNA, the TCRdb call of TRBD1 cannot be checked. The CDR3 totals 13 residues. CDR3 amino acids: CASSLLGPGGYTF.

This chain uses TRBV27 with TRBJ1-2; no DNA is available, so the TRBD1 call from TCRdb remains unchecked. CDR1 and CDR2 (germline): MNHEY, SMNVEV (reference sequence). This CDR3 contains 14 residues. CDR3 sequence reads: CASSSSPLLGGYTF.

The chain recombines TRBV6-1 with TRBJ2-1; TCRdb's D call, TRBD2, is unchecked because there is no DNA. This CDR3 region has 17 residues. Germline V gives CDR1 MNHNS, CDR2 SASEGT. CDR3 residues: CASRPLLAGSSYNEQFF.

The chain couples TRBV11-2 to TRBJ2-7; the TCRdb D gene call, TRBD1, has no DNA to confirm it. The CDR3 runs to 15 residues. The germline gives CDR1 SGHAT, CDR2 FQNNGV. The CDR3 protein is CASSQPLGGLGEQYF.

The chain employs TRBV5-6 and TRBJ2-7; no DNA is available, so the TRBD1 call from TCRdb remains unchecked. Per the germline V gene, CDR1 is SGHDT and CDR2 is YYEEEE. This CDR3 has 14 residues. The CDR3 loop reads CASSLGGGSNEQYF.